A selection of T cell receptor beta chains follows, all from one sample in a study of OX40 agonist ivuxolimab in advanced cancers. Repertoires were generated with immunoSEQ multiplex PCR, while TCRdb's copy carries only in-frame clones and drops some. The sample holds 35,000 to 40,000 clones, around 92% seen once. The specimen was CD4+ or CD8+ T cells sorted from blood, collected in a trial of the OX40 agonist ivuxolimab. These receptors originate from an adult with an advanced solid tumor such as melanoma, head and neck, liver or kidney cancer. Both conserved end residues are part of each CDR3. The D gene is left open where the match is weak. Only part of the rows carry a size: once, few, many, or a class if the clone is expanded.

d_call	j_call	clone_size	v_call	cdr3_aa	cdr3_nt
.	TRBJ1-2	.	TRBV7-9	CASSEGLVGYGYTF	TGTGCCAGCAGCGAAGGGTTGGTCGGCTATGGCTACACCTTC
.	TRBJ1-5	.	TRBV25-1	CASSGSSNQPQHF	TGTGCCAGCAGTGGCTCTTCGAATCAGCCCCAGCATTTT
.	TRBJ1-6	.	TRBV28	CASSLAQYNSPLHF	TGTGCCAGCAGTTTAGCACAGTATAATTCACCCCTCCACTTT
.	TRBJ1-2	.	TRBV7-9	CASSLADGGYTF	TGTGCCAGCAGCTTAGCGGATGGTGGCTACACCTTC
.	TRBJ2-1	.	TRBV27	CASSPLLASTTDNEQFF	TGTGCCAGCAGTCCCCTTCTCGCTAGCACAACGGACAATGAGCAGTTCTTC
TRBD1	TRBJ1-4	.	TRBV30	CAWGTGYEEKLFF	TGTGCCTGGGGGACAGGGTATGAGGAAAAACTGTTTTTT
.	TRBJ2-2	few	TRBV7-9	CASSLAATREAPTGELFF	TGTGCCAGCAGCTTAGCGGCGACTAGGGAAGCCCCCACCGGGGAGCTGTTTTTT
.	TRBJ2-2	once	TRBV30	CAWTTGTGELFF	TGTGCCTGGACTACCGGGACCGGGGAGCTGTTTTTT
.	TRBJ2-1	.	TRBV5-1	CASSYPGPEQFF	TGCGCCAGCAGCTACCCGGGGCCTGAGCAGTTCTTC
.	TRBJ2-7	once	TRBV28	CASSLGEYYEQYF	TGTGCCAGCAGTTTGGGGGAATACTACGAGCAGTACTTC
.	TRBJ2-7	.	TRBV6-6	CASSYEGTYEQYF	TGTGCCAGCAGTTACGAGGGGACTTACGAGCAGTACTTC
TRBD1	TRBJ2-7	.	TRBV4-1	CASSQDGDRSYEQYF	TGCGCCAGCAGCCAAGATGGGGACAGATCCTACGAGCAGTACTTC